Given below is one T cell receptor (beta chain) in context. There are 15 residues in the CDR3. Unmatched junction bases numbered 3, after V lost 3 bases and J lost 1 base. Looked up from germline, CDR1 is MNHEY and CDR2 is SMNVEV (reference sequence). The sample is drawn from a study of control samples from healthy donors and cancer patients. The repertoire was sequenced with immunoSEQ multiplex PCR; TCRdb's copy has only in-frame clones and lacks some. The table lists tens of thousands of clones, 91% of them singletons. The rearrangement joins TRBV27 to TRBJ1-3, with TRBD1 identical over 7 bases. Material for sequencing was PBMCs. The receptor was derived from a woman aged 40-49 years with head and neck cancer. CDR3 coding DNA: TGTGCCAGCAGTTTCTCGACAGGGTCTGGAAACACCATATATTTT. Translation gives CASSFSTGSGNTIYF.